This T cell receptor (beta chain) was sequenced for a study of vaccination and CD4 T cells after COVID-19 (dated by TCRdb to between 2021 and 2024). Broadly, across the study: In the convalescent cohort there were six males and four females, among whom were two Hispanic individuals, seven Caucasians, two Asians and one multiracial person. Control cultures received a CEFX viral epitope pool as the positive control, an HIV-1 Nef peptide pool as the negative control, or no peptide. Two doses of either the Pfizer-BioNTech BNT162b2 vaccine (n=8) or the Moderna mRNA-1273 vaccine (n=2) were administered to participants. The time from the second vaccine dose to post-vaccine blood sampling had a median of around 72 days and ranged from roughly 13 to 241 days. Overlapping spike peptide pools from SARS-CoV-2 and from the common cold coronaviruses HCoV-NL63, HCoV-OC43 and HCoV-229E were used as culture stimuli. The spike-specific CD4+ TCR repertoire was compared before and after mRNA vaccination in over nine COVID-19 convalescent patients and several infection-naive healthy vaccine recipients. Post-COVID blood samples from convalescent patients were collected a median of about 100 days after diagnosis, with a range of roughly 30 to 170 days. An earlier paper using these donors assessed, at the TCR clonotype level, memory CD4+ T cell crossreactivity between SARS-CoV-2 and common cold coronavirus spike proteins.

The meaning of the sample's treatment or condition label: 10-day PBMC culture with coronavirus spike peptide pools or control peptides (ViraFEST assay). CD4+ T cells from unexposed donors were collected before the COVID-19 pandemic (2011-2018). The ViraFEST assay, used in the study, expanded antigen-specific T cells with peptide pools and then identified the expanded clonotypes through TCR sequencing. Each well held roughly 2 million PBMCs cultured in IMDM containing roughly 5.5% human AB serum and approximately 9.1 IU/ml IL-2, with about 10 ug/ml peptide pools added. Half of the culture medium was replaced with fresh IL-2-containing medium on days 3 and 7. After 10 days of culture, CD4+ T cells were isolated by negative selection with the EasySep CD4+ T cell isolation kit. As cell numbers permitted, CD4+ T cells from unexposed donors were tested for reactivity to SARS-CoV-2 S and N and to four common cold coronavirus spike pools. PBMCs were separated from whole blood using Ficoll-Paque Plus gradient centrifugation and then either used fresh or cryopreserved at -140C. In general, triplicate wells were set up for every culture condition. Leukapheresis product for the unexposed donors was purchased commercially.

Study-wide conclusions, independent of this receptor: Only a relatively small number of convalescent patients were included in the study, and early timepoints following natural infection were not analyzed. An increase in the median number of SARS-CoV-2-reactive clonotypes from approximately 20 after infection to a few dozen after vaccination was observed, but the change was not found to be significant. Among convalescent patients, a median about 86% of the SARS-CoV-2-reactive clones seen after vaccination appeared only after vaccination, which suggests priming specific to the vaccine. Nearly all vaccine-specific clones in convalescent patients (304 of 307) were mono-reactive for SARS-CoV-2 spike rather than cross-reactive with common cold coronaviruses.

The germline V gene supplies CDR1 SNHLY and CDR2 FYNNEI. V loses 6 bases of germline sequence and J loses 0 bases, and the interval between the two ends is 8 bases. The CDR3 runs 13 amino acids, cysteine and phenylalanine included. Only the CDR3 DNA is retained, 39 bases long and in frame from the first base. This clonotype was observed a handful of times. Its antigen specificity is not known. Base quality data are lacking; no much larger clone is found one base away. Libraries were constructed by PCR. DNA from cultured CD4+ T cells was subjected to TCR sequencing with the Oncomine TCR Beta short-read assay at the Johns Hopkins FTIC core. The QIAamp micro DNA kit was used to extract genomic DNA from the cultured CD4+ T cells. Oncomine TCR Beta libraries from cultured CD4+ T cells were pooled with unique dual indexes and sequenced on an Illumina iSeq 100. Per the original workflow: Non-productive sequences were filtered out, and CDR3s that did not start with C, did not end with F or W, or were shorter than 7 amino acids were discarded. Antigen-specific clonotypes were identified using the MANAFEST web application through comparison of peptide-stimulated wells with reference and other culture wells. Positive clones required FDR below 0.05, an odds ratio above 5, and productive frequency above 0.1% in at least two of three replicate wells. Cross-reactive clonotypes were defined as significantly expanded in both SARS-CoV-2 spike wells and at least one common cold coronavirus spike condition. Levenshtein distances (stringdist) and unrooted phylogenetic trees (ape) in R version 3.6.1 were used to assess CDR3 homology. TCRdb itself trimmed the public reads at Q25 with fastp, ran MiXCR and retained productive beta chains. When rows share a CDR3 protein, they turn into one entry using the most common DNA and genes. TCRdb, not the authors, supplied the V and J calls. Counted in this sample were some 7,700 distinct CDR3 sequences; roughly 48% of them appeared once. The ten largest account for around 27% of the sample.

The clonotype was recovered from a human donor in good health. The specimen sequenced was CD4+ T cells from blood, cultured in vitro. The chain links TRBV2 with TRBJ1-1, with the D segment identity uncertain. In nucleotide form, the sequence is TGTGCCAGCAGACCAATACTGAACACTGAAGCTTTCTTT. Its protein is CASRPILNTEAFF.